This T cell receptor beta chain is drawn from a study of somatic mutations in cytotoxic T cells in rheumatoid arthritis. Overall study findings and caveats: In about an eighth of the roughly 65 patients, the largest CD8+ clone exceeded 20% of CD8+ cells.

The V gene's germline CDR1 is LGHNT and CDR2 FRNRAP. The CDR3 contains 15 residues. V dropped 6 bases and J dropped 2; count of bases not matched to a gene: 8. With respect to this clone: The antigen is undetermined.

TCRdb keeps only in-frame clones here, not all; method: immunoSEQ multiplex PCR. Of roughly 23,000 clones listed, approximately 80% are singletons. This TCR came from an adult with rheumatoid arthritis. Sequenced: CD8+ T cells sorted from blood. The chain has TRBV12-5 and TRBJ2-5; 8 nucleotides agree with TRBD1. CDR3 residues: CASGQEDRDQETQYF. CDR3 nucleotides: TGTGCTAGTGGCCAAGAGGACAGGGATCAAGAGACCCAGTACTTC.